The present entry profiles one T cell receptor beta chain with its context. Its antigen is not identified. The junction departs from germline at one end; a sequencing error may be responsible. This specimen comes from a study of cytotoxic CD8 clonotypes in ibrutinib-treated CLL. As for the study in general: Following a median about eleven months of treatment, with a range of 6 to 36, response samples were taken. Study results and caveats: Starting clonality was above that of age-matched healthy donors and tracked circulating CD8+ T-cell counts.

The method was immunoSEQ multiplex PCR; TCRdb's version includes in-frame clones alone and lacks a portion of them. The sample holds roughly 200,000 clones; 55% to 85% are singletons and the top ten take under 15%. As input for TCR beta libraries, roughly 2 micrograms of genomic DNA came from cryopreserved PBMCs. The germline gives CDR1 SSHAT, CDR2 FNYEAQ (reference sequence). The CDR3 is made up of 15 amino acids. The sample in question was PBMCs, obtained after 24 months of ibrutinib treatment. The TCR sequence derives from a human donor with chronic lymphocytic leukemia. The rearrangement links TRBV7-7 to TRBJ2-2, with 7 bases identical to TRBD1. For the CDR3, the DNA is TGTGCTAGCAGCTTAGACAGGGCTATCCCCGGGGAGCTGTTTTTT. Protein product: CASSLDRAIPGELFF.